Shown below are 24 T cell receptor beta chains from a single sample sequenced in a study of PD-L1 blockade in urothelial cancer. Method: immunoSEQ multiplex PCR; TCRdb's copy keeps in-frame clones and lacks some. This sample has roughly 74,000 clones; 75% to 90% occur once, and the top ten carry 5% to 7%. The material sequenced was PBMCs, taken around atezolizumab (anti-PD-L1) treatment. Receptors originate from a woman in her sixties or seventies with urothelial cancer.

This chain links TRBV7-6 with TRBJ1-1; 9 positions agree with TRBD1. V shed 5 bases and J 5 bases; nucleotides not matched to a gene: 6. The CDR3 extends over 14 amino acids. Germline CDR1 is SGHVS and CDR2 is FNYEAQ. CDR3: CASSIGQGRTEAFF. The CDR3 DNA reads TGTGCCAGCAGCATCGGACAGGGGAGGACTGAAGCTTTCTTT.

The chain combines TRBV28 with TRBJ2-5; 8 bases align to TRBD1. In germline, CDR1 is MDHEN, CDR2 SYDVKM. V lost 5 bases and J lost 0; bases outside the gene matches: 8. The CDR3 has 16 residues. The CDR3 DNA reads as TGTGCCAGCAGTCCGACAGGGGTAGGGGACCAAGAGACCCAGTACTTC. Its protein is CASSPTGVGDQETQYF.

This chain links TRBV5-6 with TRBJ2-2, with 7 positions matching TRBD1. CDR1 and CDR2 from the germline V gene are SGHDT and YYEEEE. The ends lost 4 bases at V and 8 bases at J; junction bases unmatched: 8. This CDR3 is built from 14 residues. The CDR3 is CASSADRVAGELFF. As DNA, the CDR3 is TGTGCCAGCAGCGCCGACAGGGTCGCAGGGGAGCTGTTTTTT.

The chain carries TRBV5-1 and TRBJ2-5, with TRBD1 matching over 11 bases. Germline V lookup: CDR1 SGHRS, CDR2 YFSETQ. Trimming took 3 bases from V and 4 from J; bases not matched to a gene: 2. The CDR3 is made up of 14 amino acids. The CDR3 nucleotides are TGCGCCAGCAGCTGGGACAGGGGGGGAGAGACCCAGTACTTC. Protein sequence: CASSWDRGGETQYF.

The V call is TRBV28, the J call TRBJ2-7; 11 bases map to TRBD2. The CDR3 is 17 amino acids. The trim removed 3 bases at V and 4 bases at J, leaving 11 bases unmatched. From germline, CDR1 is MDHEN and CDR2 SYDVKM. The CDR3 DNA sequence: TGTGCCAGCAGTTTTCGGCTAGCGGGAGGATATGATTACGAGCAGTACTTC. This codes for CASSFRLAGGYDYEQYF.

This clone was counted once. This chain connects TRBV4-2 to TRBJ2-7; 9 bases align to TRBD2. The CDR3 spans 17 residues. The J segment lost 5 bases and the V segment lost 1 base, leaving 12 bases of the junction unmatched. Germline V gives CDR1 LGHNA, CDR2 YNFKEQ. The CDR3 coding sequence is TGTGCCAGCAGCCAAGGTGTAGGCGGGAGGGACCCTAACGAGCAGTACTTC. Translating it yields CASSQGVGGRDPNEQYF.

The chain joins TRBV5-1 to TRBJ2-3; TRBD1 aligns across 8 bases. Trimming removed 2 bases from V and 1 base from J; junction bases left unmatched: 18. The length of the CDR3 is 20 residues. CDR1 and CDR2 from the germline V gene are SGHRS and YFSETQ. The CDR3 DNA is TGCGCCAGCAGCTTTGGAGGACAGGGAAGAAATGAAGGGGGCACAGATACGCAGTATTTT. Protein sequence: CASSFGGQGRNEGGTDTQYF.

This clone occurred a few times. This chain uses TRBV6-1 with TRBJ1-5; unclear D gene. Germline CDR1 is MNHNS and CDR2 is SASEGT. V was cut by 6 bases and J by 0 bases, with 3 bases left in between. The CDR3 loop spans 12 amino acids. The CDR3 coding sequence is TGTGCCAGCAGCAATAGCAATCAGCCCCAGCATTTT. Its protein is CASSNSNQPQHF.

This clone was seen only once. CDR3 protein: CASSYLAGEVYEQYF. CDR3 in DNA: TGTGCCAGCTCCTACTTAGCGGGAGAGGTATACGAGCAGTACTTC. This rearrangement joins TRBV28 to TRBJ2-7; 9 bases line up with TRBD2. The CDR3 has 15 residues. Trimming took 8 bases from V and 4 from J; bases not matched to a gene: 12. Germline V CDR1 and CDR2: MDHEN, SYDVKM.

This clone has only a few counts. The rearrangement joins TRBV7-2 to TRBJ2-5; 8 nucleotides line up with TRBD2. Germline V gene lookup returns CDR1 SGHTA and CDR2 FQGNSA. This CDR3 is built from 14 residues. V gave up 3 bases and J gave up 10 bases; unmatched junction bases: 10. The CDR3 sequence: CASSFVREGGHQYF. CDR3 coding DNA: TGTGCCAGCAGCTTTGTCCGGGAGGGGGGCCACCAGTACTTC.

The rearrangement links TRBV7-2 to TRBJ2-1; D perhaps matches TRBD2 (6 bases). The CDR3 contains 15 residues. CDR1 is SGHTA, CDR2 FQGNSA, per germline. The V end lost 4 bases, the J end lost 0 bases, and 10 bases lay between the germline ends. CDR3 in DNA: TGTGCCAGCAGCTCGGAGGGCTTCTCCTACAATGAGCAGTTCTTC. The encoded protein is CASSSEGFSYNEQFF. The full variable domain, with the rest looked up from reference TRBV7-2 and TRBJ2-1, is GAGVSQSPSNKVTEKGKDVELRCDPISGHTALYWYRQSLGQGLEFLIYFQGNSAPDKSGLPSDRFSAERTGGSVSTLTIQRTQQEDSAVYLCASSSEGFSYNEQFFGPGTRLTVL.

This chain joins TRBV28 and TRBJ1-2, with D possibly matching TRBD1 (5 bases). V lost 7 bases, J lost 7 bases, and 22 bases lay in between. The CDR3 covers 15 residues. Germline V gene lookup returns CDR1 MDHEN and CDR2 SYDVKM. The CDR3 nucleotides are TGTGCCAGCAACGGGGGGGAGGGGCGACGGGGTGGCTACACCTTC. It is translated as CASNGGEGRRGGYTF.

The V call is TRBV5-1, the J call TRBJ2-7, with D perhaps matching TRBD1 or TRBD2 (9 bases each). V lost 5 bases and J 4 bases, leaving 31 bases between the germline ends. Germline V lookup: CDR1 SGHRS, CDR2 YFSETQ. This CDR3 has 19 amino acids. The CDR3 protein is CASRESGTGSFAGGYEQYF. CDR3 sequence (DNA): TGCGCCAGCAGAGAATCGGGGACAGGGAGCTTTGCGGGAGGGTACGAGCAGTACTTC.

The CDR3 DNA follows: TGTGCCAGCAGGGGGGACAGGCTCGGGAAATACGAGCAGTACTTC. It is translated as CASRGDRLGKYEQYF. J is TRBJ2-7 and V is TRBV2; 8 nucleotides align to TRBD1. The CDR3 is 15 residues long. V trimming: 6 bases; J trimming: 4 bases; junction bases outside the gene matches: 11. Germline V lookup: CDR1 SNHLY, CDR2 FYNNEI. Using reference TRBV2 and TRBJ2-7 for the parts outside the CDR3, the full variable domain is EPEVTQTPSHQVTQMGQEVILRCVPISNHLYFYWYRQILGQKVEFLVSFYNNEISEKSEIFDDQFSVERPDGSNFTLKIRSTKLEDSAMYFCASRGDRLGKYEQYFGPGTRLTVT.

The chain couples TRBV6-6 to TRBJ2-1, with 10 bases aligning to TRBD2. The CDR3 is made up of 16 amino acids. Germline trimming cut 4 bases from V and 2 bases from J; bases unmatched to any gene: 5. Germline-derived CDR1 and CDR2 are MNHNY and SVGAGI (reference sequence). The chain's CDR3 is CASSSRAGGTYNEQFF. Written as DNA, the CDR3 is TGTGCCAGCAGTTCCAGAGCGGGGGGGACCTACAATGAGCAGTTCTTC.

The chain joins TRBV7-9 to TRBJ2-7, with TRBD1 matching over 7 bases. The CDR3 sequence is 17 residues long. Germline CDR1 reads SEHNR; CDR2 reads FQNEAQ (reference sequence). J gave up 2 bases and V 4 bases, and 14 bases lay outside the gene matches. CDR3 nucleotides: TGTGCCAGCAGCTCGGTATTCCGGACAGGCACAACCTACGAGCAGTACTTC. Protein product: CASSSVFRTGTTYEQYF.

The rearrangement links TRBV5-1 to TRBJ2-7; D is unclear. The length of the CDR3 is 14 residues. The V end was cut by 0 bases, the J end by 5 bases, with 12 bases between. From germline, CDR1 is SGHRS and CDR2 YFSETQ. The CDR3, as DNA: TGCGCCAGCAGCTTGGCCGCTAGAATCGACGAGCAGTACTTC. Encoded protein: CASSLAARIDEQYF. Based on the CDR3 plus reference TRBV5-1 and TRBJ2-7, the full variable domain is KAGVTQTPRYLIKTRGQQVTLSCSPISGHRSVSWYQQTPGQGLQFLFEYFSETQRNKGNFPGRFSGRQFSNSRSEMNVSTLELGDSALYLCASSLAARIDEQYFGPGTRLTVT.

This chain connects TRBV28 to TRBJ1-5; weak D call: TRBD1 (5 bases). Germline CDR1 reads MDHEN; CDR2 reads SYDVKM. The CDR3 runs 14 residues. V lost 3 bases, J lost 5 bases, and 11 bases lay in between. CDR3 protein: CASSFRDSYQPQHF. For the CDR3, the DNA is TGTGCCAGCAGTTTCCGCGACAGTTATCAGCCCCAGCATTTT.

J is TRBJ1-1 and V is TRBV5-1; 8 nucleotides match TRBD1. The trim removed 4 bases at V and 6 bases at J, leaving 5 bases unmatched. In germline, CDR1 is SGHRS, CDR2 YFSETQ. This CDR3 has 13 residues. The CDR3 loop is CASSGTQGAEAFF. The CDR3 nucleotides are TGCGCCAGCAGCGGAACACAGGGGGCTGAAGCTTTCTTT.

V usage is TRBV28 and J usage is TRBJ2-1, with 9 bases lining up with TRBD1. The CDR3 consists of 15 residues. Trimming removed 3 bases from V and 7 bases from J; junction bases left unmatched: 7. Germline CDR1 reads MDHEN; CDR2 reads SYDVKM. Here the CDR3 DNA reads TGTGCCAGCAGTTTGGGACAGGGATTAACGAATGAGCAGTTCTTC. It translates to CASSLGQGLTNEQFF.

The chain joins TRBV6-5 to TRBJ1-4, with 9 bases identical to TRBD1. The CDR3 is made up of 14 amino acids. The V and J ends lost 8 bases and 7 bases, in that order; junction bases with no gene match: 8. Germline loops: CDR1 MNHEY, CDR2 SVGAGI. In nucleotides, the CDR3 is TGTGCCAGCGGGGGACAGGGTGGGTCTGAAAAACTGTTTTTT. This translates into CASGGQGGSEKLFF.

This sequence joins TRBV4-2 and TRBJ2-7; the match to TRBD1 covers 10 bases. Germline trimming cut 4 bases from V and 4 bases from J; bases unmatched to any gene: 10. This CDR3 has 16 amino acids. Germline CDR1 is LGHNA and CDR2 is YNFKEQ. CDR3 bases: TGTGCCAGCAGCCCAGCTGGCGGACAGGGGGTTTACGAGCAGTACTTC. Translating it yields CASSPAGGQGVYEQYF.

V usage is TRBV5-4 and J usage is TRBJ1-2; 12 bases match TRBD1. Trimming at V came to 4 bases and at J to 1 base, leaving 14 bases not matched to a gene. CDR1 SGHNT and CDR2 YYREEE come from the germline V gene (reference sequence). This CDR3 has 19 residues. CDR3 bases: TGTGCCAGCAGCGCGGATGACGGGACAGGGGGCGAGGGTAACTATGGCTACACCTTC. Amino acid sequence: CASSADDGTGGEGNYGYTF. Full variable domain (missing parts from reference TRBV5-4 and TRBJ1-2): ETGVTQSPTHLIKTRGQQVTLRCSSQSGHNTVSWYQQALGQGPQFIFQYYREEENGRGNFPPRFSGLQFPNYSSELNVNALELDDSALYLCASSADDGTGGEGNYGYTFGSGTRLTVV.

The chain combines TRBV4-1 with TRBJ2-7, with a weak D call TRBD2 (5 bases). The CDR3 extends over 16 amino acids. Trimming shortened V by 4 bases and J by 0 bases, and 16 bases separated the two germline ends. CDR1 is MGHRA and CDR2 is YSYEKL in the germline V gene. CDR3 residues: CASSLGGNRGSYEQYF. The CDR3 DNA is TGCGCCAGCAGCCTCGGAGGTAACCGCGGCTCCTACGAGCAGTACTTC.